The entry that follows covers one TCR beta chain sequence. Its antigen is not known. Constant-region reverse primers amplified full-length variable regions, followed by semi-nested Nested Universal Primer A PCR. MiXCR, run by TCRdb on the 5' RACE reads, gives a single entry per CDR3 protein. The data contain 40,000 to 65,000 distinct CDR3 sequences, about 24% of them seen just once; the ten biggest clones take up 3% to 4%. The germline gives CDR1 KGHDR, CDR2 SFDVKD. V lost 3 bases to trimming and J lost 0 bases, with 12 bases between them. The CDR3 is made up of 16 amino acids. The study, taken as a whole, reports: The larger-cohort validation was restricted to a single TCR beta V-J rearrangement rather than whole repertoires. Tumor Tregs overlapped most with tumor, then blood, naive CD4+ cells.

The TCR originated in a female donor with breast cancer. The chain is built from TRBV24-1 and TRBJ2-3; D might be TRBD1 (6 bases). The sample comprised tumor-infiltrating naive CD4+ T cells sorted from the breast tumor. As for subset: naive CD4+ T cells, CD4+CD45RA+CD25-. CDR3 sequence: CATSDPWGPSTDTQYF. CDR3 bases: TGTGCCACCAGTGATCCCTGGGGGCCTAGCACAGATACGCAGTATTTT.